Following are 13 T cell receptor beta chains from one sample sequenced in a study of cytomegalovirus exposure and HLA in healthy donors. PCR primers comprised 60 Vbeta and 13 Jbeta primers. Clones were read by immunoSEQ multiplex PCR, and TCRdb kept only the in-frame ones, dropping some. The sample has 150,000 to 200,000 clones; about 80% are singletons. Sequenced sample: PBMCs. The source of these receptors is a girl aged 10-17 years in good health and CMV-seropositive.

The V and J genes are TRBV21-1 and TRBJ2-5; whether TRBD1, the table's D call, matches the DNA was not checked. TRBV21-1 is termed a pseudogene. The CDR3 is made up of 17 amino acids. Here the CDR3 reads CASSKGTGGTLPETQYF. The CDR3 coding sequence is TGTGCCAGCAGCAAGGGGACAGGGGGCACCCTCCCCGAGACCCAGTACTTC.

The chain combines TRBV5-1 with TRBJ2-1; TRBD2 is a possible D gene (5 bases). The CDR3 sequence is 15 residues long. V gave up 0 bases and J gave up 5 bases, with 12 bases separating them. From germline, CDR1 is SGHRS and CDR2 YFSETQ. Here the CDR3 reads CASSLGGAGNNEQFF. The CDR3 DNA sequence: TGCGCCAGCAGCTTGGGGGGAGCCGGAAACAATGAGCAGTTCTTC.

CDR3 in amino acids: CASSSGLAGSTPTDTQYF. The DNA of the CDR3 is TGTGCCAGCAGTTCGGGGCTAGCGGGATCAACCCCCACAGATACGCAGTATTTT. The rearrangement links TRBV9 to TRBJ2-3, with 9 bases lining up with TRBD2. The ends lost 5 bases at V and 2 bases at J; junction bases unmatched: 15. Germline V gene lookup returns CDR1 SGDLS and CDR2 YYNGEE. The CDR3 runs 18 residues.

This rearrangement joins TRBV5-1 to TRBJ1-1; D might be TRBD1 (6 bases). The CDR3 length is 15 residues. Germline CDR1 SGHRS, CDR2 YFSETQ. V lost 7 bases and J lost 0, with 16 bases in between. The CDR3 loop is CASSPSGTMNTEAFF. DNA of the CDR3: TGCGCCAGCTCACCTTCCGGGACAATGAACACTGAAGCTTTCTTT.

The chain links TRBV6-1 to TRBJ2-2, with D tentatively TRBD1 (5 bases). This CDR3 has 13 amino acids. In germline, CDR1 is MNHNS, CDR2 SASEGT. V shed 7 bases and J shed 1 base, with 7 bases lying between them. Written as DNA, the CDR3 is TGTGCCAGCAAAGACAGGAACACCGGGGAGCTGTTTTTT. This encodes CASKDRNTGELFF.

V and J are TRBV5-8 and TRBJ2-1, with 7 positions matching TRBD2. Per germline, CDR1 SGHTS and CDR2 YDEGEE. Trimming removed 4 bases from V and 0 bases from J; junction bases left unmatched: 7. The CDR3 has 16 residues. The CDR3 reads CASSRRLAASYNEQFF. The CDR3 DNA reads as TGTGCCAGCAGCCGACGGCTAGCGGCCTCCTACAATGAGCAGTTCTTC.

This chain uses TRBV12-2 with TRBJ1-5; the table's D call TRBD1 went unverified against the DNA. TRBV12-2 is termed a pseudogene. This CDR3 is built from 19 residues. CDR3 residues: CASRFLGDRGRPGNQPQHF. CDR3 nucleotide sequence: TGTGCAAGTCGCTTCCTAGGGGACAGGGGGCGCCCCGGCAATCAGCCCCAGCATTTT.

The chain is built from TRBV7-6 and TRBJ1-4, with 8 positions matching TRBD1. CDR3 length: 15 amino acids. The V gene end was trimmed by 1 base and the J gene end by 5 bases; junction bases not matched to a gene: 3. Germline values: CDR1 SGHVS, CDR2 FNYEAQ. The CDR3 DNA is TGTGCCAGCAGCTTAGATACAGGGGGGAATGAAAAACTGTTTTTT. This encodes CASSLDTGGNEKLFF.

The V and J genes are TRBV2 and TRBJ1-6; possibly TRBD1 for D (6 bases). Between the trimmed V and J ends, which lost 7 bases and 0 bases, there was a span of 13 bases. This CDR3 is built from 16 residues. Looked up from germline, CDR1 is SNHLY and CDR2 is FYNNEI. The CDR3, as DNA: TGTGCCAGCACCGTGGGACACAGCTCCTATAATTCACCCCTCCACTTT. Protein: CASTVGHSSYNSPLHF.

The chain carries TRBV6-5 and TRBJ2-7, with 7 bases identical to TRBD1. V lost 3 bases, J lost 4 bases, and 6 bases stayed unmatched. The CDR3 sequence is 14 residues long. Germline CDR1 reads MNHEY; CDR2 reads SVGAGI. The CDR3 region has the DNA TGTGCCAGCAGTTATACGGACAGGATTTACGAGCAGTACTTC. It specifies CASSYTDRIYEQYF.

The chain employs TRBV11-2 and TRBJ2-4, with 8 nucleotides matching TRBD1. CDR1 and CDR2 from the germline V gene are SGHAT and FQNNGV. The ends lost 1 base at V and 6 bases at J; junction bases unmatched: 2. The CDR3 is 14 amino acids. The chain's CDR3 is CASSLGQGANIQYF. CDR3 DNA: TGTGCCAGCAGCTTAGGGCAGGGGGCAAACATTCAGTACTTC.

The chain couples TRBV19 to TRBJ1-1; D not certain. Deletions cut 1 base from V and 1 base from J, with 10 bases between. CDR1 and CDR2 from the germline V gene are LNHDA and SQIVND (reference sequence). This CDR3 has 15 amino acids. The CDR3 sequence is CASSIVGNPNTEAFF. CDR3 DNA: TGTGCCAGTAGTATAGTGGGCAATCCGAACACTGAAGCTTTCTTT.

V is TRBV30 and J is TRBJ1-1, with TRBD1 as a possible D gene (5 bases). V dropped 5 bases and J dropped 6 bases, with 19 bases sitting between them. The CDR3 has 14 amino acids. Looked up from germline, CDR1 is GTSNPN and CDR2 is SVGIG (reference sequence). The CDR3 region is CAWYRGTRGPEAFF. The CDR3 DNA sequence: TGTGCCTGGTATCGGGGGACGAGAGGACCTGAAGCTTTCTTT.